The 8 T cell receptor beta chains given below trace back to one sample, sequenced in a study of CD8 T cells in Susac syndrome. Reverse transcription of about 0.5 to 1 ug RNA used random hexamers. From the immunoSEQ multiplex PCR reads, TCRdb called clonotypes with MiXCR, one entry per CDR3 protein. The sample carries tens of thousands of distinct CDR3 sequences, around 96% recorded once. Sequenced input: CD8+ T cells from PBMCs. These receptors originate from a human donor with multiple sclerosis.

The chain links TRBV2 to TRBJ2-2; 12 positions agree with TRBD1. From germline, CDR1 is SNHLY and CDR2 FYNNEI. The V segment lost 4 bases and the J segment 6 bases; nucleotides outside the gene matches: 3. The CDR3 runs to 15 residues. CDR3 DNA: TGTGCCAGCAGTGCTTGGGACAGGGGGCCCGGGGAGCTGTTTTTT. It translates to CASSAWDRGPGELFF.

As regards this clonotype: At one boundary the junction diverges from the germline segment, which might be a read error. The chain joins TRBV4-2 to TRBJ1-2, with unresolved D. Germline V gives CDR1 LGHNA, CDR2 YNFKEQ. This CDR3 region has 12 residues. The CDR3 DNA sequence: TGTGCCAGCAGCCTCTACAGTCCTACCTGTGGCTTC. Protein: CASSLYSPTCGF.

The CDR3 is CSVEDLPDPLAGIGSYNEQFF. The DNA of the CDR3 is TGCAGCGTTGAAGACCTTCCCGACCCCCTAGCGGGAATAGGGTCCTACAATGAGCAGTTCTTC. The rearrangement joins TRBV29-1 to TRBJ2-1, with TRBD2 matching 9 bases. The CDR3 contains 21 residues. Germline CDR1 is SQVTM and CDR2 is ANQGSEA. J gave up 1 base and V 0 bases, and 19 bases lay outside the gene matches.

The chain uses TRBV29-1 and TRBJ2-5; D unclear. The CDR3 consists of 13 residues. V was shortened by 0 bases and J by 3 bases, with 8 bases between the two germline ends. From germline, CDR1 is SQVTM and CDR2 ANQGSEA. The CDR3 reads CSVEEWQEETQYF. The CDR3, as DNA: TGCAGCGTTGAAGAATGGCAGGAAGAGACCCAGTACTTC.

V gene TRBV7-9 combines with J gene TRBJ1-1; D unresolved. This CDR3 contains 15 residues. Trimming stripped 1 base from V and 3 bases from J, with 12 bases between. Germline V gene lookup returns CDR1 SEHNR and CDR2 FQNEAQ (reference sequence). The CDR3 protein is CASSLDLGPDTEAFF. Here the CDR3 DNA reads TGTGCCAGCAGCTTAGATCTGGGCCCCGACACTGAAGCTTTCTTT.

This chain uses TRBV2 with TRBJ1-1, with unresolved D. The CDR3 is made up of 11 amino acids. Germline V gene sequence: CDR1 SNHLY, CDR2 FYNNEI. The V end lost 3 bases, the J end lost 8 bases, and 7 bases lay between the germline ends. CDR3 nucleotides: TGTGCCAGCAGTGAGACCAGAGAAGCTTTCTTT. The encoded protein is CASSETREAFF.

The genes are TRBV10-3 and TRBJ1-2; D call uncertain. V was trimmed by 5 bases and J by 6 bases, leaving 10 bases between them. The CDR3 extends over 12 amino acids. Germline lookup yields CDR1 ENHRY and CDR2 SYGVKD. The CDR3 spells CAISPDGNGYTF. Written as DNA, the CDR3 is TGTGCCATCAGTCCCGACGGGAATGGCTACACCTTC.

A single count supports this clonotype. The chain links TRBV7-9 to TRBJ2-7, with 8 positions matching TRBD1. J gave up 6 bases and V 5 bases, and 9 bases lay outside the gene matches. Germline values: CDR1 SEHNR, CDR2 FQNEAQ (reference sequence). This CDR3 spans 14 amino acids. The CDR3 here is CASSPGTGTGEQYF. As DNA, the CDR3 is TGTGCCAGCAGCCCCGGGACAGGAACCGGCGAGCAGTACTTC.